The clone carrying this T cell receptor beta chain was seen only a few times. The antigen remains undetermined. For TCR, cDNA came from 5'RACE template switching, which added a universal primer site and UMIs. TCRdb fed the 5' RACE reads into MiXCR, producing one record per CDR3 protein. Found here are about 350,000 distinct CDR3 sequences, approximately 12% of them singletons; the top ten hold roughly 3%. This CDR3 is built from 12 residues. Deletions cut 4 bases from V and 5 bases from J, with 8 bases between. From germline, CDR1 is LGHDT and CDR2 YNNKEL (reference sequence). This sample was taken from a study of T cells after yellow fever vaccination. Findings and limits, study-wide: Contamination of FACS-sorted repertoires by abundant clonotypes from the bulk population could occur. Shared CD4/CD8 clonotypes were a small share, likely from convergent recombination. Among primary-vaccination clones, most reappeared after the booster, at 96% for CD4 and 85% to 90% for CD8.

This sequence joins TRBV3-1 and TRBJ1-2; D is uncertain. This clonotype was obtained from a man younger than 35 who received the YFV17D yellow fever vaccine. The sequencing used CD4+ T cells sorted from PBMCs, collected 15 days after the yellow fever booster vaccination. The CDR3 loop is CASSRQRYGYTF. For the CDR3, the DNA is TGTGCCAGCAGCCGACAACGATATGGCTACACCTTC.